Listed below are T cell receptor beta chains from one sample, sequenced in a study of blood T cell repertoires in COVID-19. The assay was immunoSEQ multiplex PCR, and TCRdb's table has in-frame clones only and misses some. The sample lists around 35,000 clones, 81% seen once, with roughly 3.1% in the top ten. Material for sequencing was peripheral blood. The receptor set was obtained from a man between 70 and 80 years old with COVID-19, enrolled during active disease. Each CDR3 is given with its conserved first and last residue. Fields, in order: J gene, D gene, clone size, V gene, CDR3 protein, CDR3 DNA. D genes are given only for firm matches. Where a row states a size, it is once, few, many or the class of an expanded clone; other rows omit it.

TRBJ2-4 TRBD1 - TRBV5-4 CASSSQGEAKNIQYF TGTGCCAGCAGCTCACAGGGGGAAGCCAAAAACATTCAGTACTTC
TRBJ2-7 TRBD2 - TRBV5-1 CASSLRTSGYSYEQYF TGCGCCAGCAGCTTGCGCACTAGCGGTTACTCCTACGAGCAGTACTTC
TRBJ1-1 - - TRBV11-2 CASSSYRETEAFF TGTGCCAGCAGCTCATACAGGGAAACTGAAGCTTTCTTT
TRBJ2-7 TRBD2 once TRBV4-2 CASSWLAEMAYEQYF TGTGCCAGCAGCTGGCTAGCGGAAATGGCCTACGAGCAGTACTTC
TRBJ2-1 TRBD2 - TRBV29-1 CSVGGGSSYNEQFF TGCAGCGTTGGGGGCGGGAGCTCCTACAATGAGCAGTTCTTC
TRBJ1-4 TRBD1 once TRBV10-3 CAITGQLNEKLFF TGTGCCATTACGGGACAGCTTAATGAAAAACTGTTTTTT
TRBJ1-5 - - TRBV29-1 CSVSGGGDQPQHF TGCAGCGTTTCGGGGGGAGGGGATCAGCCCCAGCATTTT
TRBJ2-5 - - TRBV4-3 CASSQSIGSPVETQYF TGCGCCAGCAGCCAATCTATCGGGAGTCCGGTAGAGACCCAGTACTTC
TRBJ2-7 TRBD1 - TRBV6-5 CASLLDRGPYEQYF TGTGCCAGTCTGTTGGACAGGGGCCCCTACGAGCAGTACTTC
TRBJ2-7 TRBD2 - TRBV6-2/TRBV6-3 CASSPLLAGGAYEQYF TGTGCCAGCAGCCCCTTGCTAGCGGGCGGAGCCTACGAGCAGTACTTC
TRBJ1-5 TRBD1 - TRBV30 CAWRDREDQPQHF TGTGCCTGGAGGGACAGGGAAGATCAGCCCCAGCATTTT
TRBJ2-1 TRBD2 few TRBV7-6 CASSLTASGYNEQFF TGTGCCAGCAGCTTAACGGCTAGCGGTTACAATGAGCAGTTCTTC
TRBJ2-7 TRBD1 few TRBV30 CAWSVEFGQGAFYEQYF TGTGCCTGGAGTGTAGAATTCGGACAGGGGGCTTTTTACGAGCAGTACTTC
TRBJ1-2 TRBD1 - TRBV4-3 CASSQFQGGRYGYTF TGCGCCAGCAGCCAATTCCAGGGGGGCCGCTATGGCTACACCTTC
TRBJ1-2 TRBD1 - TRBV19 CASSVGTGFPHGYTF TGTGCCAGTAGTGTCGGGACAGGGTTTCCTCATGGCTACACCTTC
TRBJ2-6 - - TRBV6-2/TRBV6-3 CASSLGTSGANVLTF TGTGCCAGCAGTTTGGGCACCTCTGGGGCCAACGTCCTGACTTTC
TRBJ1-2 TRBD1 once TRBV2 CASRSLSDRVYGYTF TGTGCCAGCAGGTCTCTATCGGACAGGGTGTATGGCTACACCTTC
TRBJ1-3 - - TRBV9 CASSPQQGSGNTIYF TGTGCCAGCAGCCCACAGCAGGGCTCTGGAAACACCATATATTTT
TRBJ1-2 - - TRBV7-8 CASSPPFTRDGYTF TGTGCCAGCAGCCCCCCGTTTACTAGAGATGGCTACACCTTC
TRBJ2-7 TRBD2 - TRBV5-1 CASTPGLAGGRYEQYF TGCGCCAGCACTCCAGGACTAGCGGGAGGAAGGTACGAGCAGTACTTC
TRBJ1-2 - once TRBV5-1 CASSLEASGGYTF TGCGCCAGCAGCTTAGAGGCCTCAGGGGGCTACACCTTC
TRBJ2-1 - - TRBV7-6 CASSYDRRINNEQFF TGTGCCAGCAGCTACGACAGGAGAATTAACAATGAGCAGTTCTTC
TRBJ2-2 - - TRBV11-3 CASSSGKEWPPAGELFF TGTGCCAGCAGCTCCGGGAAGGAGTGGCCACCGGCCGGGGAGCTGTTTTTT
TRBJ2-7 TRBD1 few TRBV28 CASSLPGQGTYEQYF TGTGCCAGCAGCCTACCGGGACAGGGAACCTACGAGCAGTACTTC
TRBJ2-2 TRBD2 - TRBV4-1 CASSQVAGLNTGELFF TGCGCCAGCAGCCAAGTAGCGGGGCTAAACACCGGGGAGCTGTTTTTT
TRBJ1-2 - - TRBV11-2 CASSLGTNYGYTF TGTGCCAGCAGCTTAGGCACAAACTATGGCTACACCTTC
TRBJ2-7 - - TRBV19 CASSIRGFEYLYEQYF TGTGCCAGTAGTATACGAGGGTTCGAATACCTCTACGAGCAGTACTTC
TRBJ1-5 - - TRBV10-3 CAVQQGVNQPQHF TGTGCCGTACAACAGGGTGTAAATCAGCCCCAGCATTTT
TRBJ1-3 - - TRBV19 CASSTGVYLRSGNTIYF TGTGCCAGTAGTACGGGAGTATATCTTCGGTCTGGAAACACCATATATTTT
TRBJ1-1 TRBD1 - TRBV19 CASRHPGQGRGTEAFF TGTGCCAGTAGACACCCGGGACAGGGTAGGGGCACTGAAGCTTTCTTT
TRBJ2-7 TRBD2 few TRBV3-1/TRBV3-2 CASSPGLAGGPPSYEQYF TGTGCCAGCTCCCCGGGACTAGCGGGAGGACCCCCGTCCTACGAGCAGTACTTC
TRBJ2-2 TRBD2 - TRBV5-1 CASSLPRLAVTGELFF TGCGCCAGCAGCTTGCCCCGACTAGCGGTGACCGGGGAGCTGTTTTTT
TRBJ2-3 - - TRBV2 CASMGDRDLSTDTQYF TGTGCCAGCATGGGGGACCGGGACTTGAGCACAGATACGCAGTATTTT
TRBJ1-5 TRBD1 - TRBV15 CATSRASTGDQPQHF TGTGCCACCAGCAGAGCTTCGACAGGGGATCAGCCCCAGCATTTT
TRBJ1-6 TRBD1 - TRBV28 CASGIQGSYNSPLHF TGTGCCAGCGGTATACAGGGGAGCTATAATTCACCCCTCCACTTT